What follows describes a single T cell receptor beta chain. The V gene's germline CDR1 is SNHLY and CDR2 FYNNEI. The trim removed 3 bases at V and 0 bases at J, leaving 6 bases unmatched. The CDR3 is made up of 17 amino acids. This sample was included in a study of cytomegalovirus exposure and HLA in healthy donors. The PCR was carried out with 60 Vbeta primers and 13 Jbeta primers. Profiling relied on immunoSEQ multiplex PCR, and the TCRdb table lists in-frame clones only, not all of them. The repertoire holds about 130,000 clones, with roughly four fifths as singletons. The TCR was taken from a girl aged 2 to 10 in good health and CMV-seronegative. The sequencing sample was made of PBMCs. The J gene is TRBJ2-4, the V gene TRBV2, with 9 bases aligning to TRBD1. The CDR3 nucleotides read TGTGCCAGCAGTGATACGGGACAGGGAAAAGCCAAAAACATTCAGTACTTC. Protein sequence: CASSDTGQGKAKNIQYF.